This T cell receptor beta chain was found in a study of blood T cell repertoires in COVID-19. Across the study: The United States, Italy and Spain supplied acute and convalescent COVID-19 samples.

The repertoire was sequenced with immunoSEQ multiplex PCR; TCRdb's copy has only in-frame clones and lacks some. In the table there are some 120,000 clones, 81% of which are singletons. The Seattle patients joined while their infection was active and were tracked longitudinally afterward. This clonotype was obtained from a man aged 25 to 40 with COVID-19, enrolled during active disease. Sequencing was carried out using peripheral blood.

The CDR3 DNA follows: TGTGCCAGCAGCTCCCCGGACAGGGATGGCTACACCTTC. It codes for CASSSPDRDGYTF. The chain uses TRBV4-2 and TRBJ1-2; 8 bases are a match to TRBD1. After removal of 5 bases from V and 6 bases from J, the junction contained 5 bases not matched to a gene. CDR3 size: 13 residues. Germline CDR1 LGHNA, CDR2 YNFKEQ.